The 10 T cell receptor beta chains presented below share a single source sample, sequenced in a study of T cell responses to AZD1222 COVID-19 vaccine. Repertoires were generated with immunoSEQ multiplex PCR, while TCRdb's copy carries only in-frame clones and drops some. The sample lists tens of thousands of clones, nearly 90% seen once, with more than 25% in the top ten. The material was peripheral blood, obtained 28 days after the second AZD1222 dose. The receptor set was obtained from an adult who received the AZD1222 COVID-19 vaccine.

This clone was picked up a small number of times. The CDR3 sequence is CASSGQGIPYGYTF. DNA of the CDR3: TGCGCCAGCAGCGGACAGGGGATCCCCTATGGCTACACCTTC. The chain has TRBV5-1 and TRBJ1-2; 9 bases are a match to TRBD1. With 4 bases clipped from V and 4 bases from J, the junction kept 5 bases outside the gene matches. Germline V gene data show CDR1 as SGHRS and CDR2 as YFSETQ. The CDR3 extends over 14 amino acids.

This clone was seen more than once but under ten times. The genes are TRBV11-2 and TRBJ1-4, with D possibly matching TRBD1 (5 bases). Trimming left V 1 base short and J 6 bases short, with 12 bases between. This CDR3 spans 15 amino acids. Germline V lookup: CDR1 SGHAT, CDR2 FQNNGV. The CDR3 spells CASSLVGGPYEKLFF. CDR3 nucleotide sequence: TGTGCCAGCAGCTTAGTTGGGGGTCCGTATGAAAAACTGTTTTTT.

This clone was observed a single time. The V and J genes are TRBV5-4 and TRBJ2-3, with TRBD2 identical over 9 bases. The germline CDR1 and CDR2 sequences are SGHNT and YYREEE (reference sequence). CDR3 size: 19 residues. V was pared by 4 bases and J by 2 bases, with 17 bases of the junction left unmatched. CDR3 in amino acids: CASSPAAGGPGTHTDTQYF. CDR3 bases: TGTGCCAGCAGCCCCGCCGCGGGAGGGCCGGGGACACACACAGATACGCAGTATTTT.

The CDR3 coding sequence is TGCAGCGCCGGATGTCCCAAAAACATTCAGTACTTC. Translating gives CSAGCPKNIQYF. The chain uses TRBV29-1 and TRBJ2-4, with D unresolved. Between the trimmed V and J ends, which lost 7 bases and 2 bases, there was a span of 9 bases. The CDR3 runs 12 residues. CDR1 is SQVTM and CDR2 is ANQGSEA in the germline V gene.

Here the CDR3 reads CASSPIEGDEQFF. DNA of the CDR3: TGTGCCAGCTCACCAATCGAGGGGGATGAGCAGTTCTTC. The chain uses TRBV18 and TRBJ2-1, with a possible D match to TRBD1 (6 bases). Germline V gene sequence: CDR1 KGHSH, CDR2 LQKENI. The ends were cut back, 2 bases at V and 8 bases at J, with 10 bases in the middle. The length of the CDR3 is 13 residues.

The gene calls are TRBV27 and TRBJ2-7; D possibly corresponds to TRBD2 (6 bases). Trimming shortened V by 5 bases and J by 2 bases, and 16 bases separated the two germline ends. Germline loops: CDR1 MNHEY, CDR2 SMNVEV (reference sequence). This CDR3 has 15 residues. CDR3 in DNA: TGTGCCAGCAGTCCCAGCCCTAGCGAAGCCTACGAGCAGTACTTC. Protein: CASSPSPSEAYEQYF.

This chain joins TRBV6-5 and TRBJ1-5; D call uncertain. V was cut by 6 bases and J by 1 base, with 13 bases left in between. This CDR3 region has 15 residues. Germline V lookup: CDR1 MNHEY, CDR2 SVGAGI. This chain's CDR3 is CASRRDPTSNQPQHF. DNA of the CDR3: TGTGCCAGCAGGAGAGACCCCACGAGCAATCAGCCCCAGCATTTT.

The CDR3 here is CSAIHSYEQYF. In nucleotides, the CDR3 is TGCAGTGCTATCCACTCCTACGAGCAGTACTTC. The chain uses TRBV20-1 and TRBJ2-7; D unclear. Germline values: CDR1 DFQATT, CDR2 SNEGSKA (reference sequence). The CDR3 has 11 residues. V lost 4 bases to trimming and J lost 0 bases, with 4 bases between them.

The chain recombines TRBV5-6 with TRBJ1-5, with unresolved D. The CDR3 spans 15 residues. The germline CDR1 and CDR2 sequences are SGHDT and YYEEEE. Trimming pared 5 bases from V and 5 bases from J, leaving 17 bases between. The CDR3 protein is CASRTLGRADQPQHF. CDR3 DNA sequence: TGTGCCAGCAGGACCCTCGGGAGGGCGGATCAGCCCCAGCATTTT.

J is TRBJ2-7 and V is TRBV6-1; D might be TRBD2 (6 bases). V dropped 1 base and J dropped 0 bases, with 13 bases sitting between them. The CDR3 totals 16 residues. Germline CDR1 and CDR2: MNHNS and SASEGT. CDR3 amino acids: CASSEGFSGSSYEQYF. The CDR3 nucleotides read TGTGCCAGCAGTGAAGGTTTTAGCGGTAGCTCCTACGAGCAGTACTTC.